The 15 T cell receptor beta chains reported below all come from one sample, sequenced in a study of CD8 T cells in ankylosing spondylitis. Their specific antigens are unknown. TCRdb re-called the 5' RACE reads with MiXCR, one entry per CDR3 protein. The sample shows around 480,000 distinct CDR3 sequences, roughly 17% of them seen only once. Study outcomes and limitations: Characteristic, it appeared, of ankylosing spondylitis blood was a TCR beta motif of eight highly homologous variants.

Sequencing was done on a sample of blood, either unsorted or a sorted T cell fraction (not recorded which). The receptor source for this set is a male donor with ankylosing spondylitis.

V and J are TRBV20-1 and TRBJ2-7, with TRBD2 as a possible D gene (5 bases). V gave up 0 bases and J gave up 2 bases, with 11 bases separating them. The CDR3 extends over 14 amino acids. CDR1 is DFQATT, CDR2 SNEGSKA, per germline (reference sequence). CDR3 sequence: CSAREGLPPYEQYF. For the CDR3, the DNA is TGCAGTGCTAGAGAAGGACTGCCTCCCTACGAGCAGTACTTC.

This clonotype was seen a few times. The chain links TRBV19 to TRBJ2-7; 8 nucleotides match TRBD1. The V gene end was trimmed by 3 bases and the J gene end by 6 bases; junction bases not matched to a gene: 7. Germline V gene sequence: CDR1 LNHDA, CDR2 SQIVND (reference sequence). There are 14 residues in the CDR3. The CDR3 DNA sequence: TGTGCCAGTAGTATCAGGCAGGGGGCCGGCGAGCAGTACTTC. This translates into CASSIRQGAGEQYF.

This clonotype was recorded a few times. The chain uses TRBV20-1 and TRBJ1-5, with 8 bases aligning to TRBD1. Germline loops: CDR1 DFQATT, CDR2 SNEGSKA (reference sequence). This CDR3 is built from 14 residues. V was clipped by 4 bases and J by 5 bases; unmatched bases: 7. CDR3 region: CSANGQGRDQPQHF. CDR3 sequence (DNA): TGCAGTGCTAACGGACAGGGTAGGGATCAGCCCCAGCATTTT.

This clonotype was recorded a few times. The chain uses TRBV12-3 or TRBV12-4 and TRBJ2-3; the match to TRBD2 covers 9 bases. V was clipped by 3 bases and J by 0 bases; unmatched bases: 13. The CDR3 extends over 19 amino acids. The CDR3 loop is CASSFAGLAGRTSTDTQYF. As DNA, the CDR3 is TGTGCCAGCAGTTTCGCCGGGCTAGCGGGAAGAACTAGCACAGATACGCAGTATTTT.

A few counts support this clonotype. This rearrangement joins TRBV2 to TRBJ2-1; a weak D match, TRBD1 (6 bases). V lost 2 bases to trimming and J lost 15 bases, with 17 bases between them. Germline V lookup: CDR1 SNHLY, CDR2 FYNNEI. CDR3 length equals 13 residues. The CDR3 DNA sequence: TGTGCCAGCAGTGAACTACAGGGCATGGGCATGTTCTTC. It yields the protein CASSELQGMGMFF.

The chain joins TRBV6-1 to TRBJ1-1; D gene uncertain. Germline CDR1 MNHNS, CDR2 SASEGT. This CDR3 spans 15 amino acids. V lost 5 bases to trimming and J lost 3 bases, with 16 bases between them. The CDR3 bases are TGTGCCAGCAGTCTGTTTGTGGGAACGGACACTGAAGCTTTCTTT. This codes for CASSLFVGTDTEAFF.

This clonotype was detected only a few times. The chain joins TRBV5-1 to TRBJ2-7, with 10 bases that match TRBD2. The CDR3 has 14 amino acids. Germline V gene data show CDR1 as SGHRS and CDR2 as YFSETQ. V shed 4 bases and J 5 bases; nucleotides not matched to a gene: 6. CDR3 DNA: TGCGCCAGCAGCGTTACTAGCGGGATGGACGAGCAGTACTTC. This encodes CASSVTSGMDEQYF.

The CDR3 nucleotides read TGTGCCAGCAGTTACTCGCCCATTGGGAGGAACACTGAAGCTTTCTTT. It translates to CASSYSPIGRNTEAFF. The V gene is TRBV6-5, the J gene TRBJ1-1, with D unresolved. The CDR3 has 16 amino acids. V lost 0 bases to trimming and J lost 1 base, with 12 bases between them. Germline V gene sequence: CDR1 MNHEY, CDR2 SVGAGI.

This clonotype was picked up many times. The CDR3 nucleotides are TGCAGTGCTAGGGAACGTTTGGGACTAGCGAGGAATGAGCAGTTCTTC. It is translated as CSARERLGLARNEQFF. The rearrangement joins TRBV20-1 to TRBJ2-1; the match to TRBD2 covers 10 bases. Trimming removed 3 bases from V and 7 bases from J; junction bases left unmatched: 12. Germline V gene data show CDR1 as DFQATT and CDR2 as SNEGSKA (reference sequence). The CDR3 runs to 16 residues.

Only a few counts were recorded for this clonotype. The V and J genes are TRBV29-1 and TRBJ2-1; 10 nucleotides line up with TRBD2. The CDR3 is 14 residues long. The V gene end was trimmed by 3 bases and the J gene end by 5 bases; junction bases not matched to a gene: 4. In germline, CDR1 is SQVTM, CDR2 ANQGSEA. The CDR3 loop is CSVDPAGGNNEQFF. The CDR3 DNA follows: TGCAGCGTTGACCCAGCGGGGGGGAACAATGAGCAGTTCTTC.

In regard to this clonotype: Given the absence of the conserved phenylalanine or tryptophan at the CDR3 end, a read error is likely. V usage is TRBV20-1 and J usage is TRBJ2-5; tentatively, D is TRBD2 (6 bases). The CDR3 covers 15 residues. The germline V gene has CDR1 DFQATT and CDR2 SNEGSKA (reference sequence). V was clipped by 6 bases and J by 2 bases, with 19 bases between them. The CDR3, as DNA: TGCAGTGCGGCCGGGCGGGGCCTACAACAAGAGACCCAGTACTAC. This sequence encodes CSAAGRGLQQETQYY.

This clonotype was detected ten times or more. The gene calls are TRBV4-1 and TRBJ2-3, with 7 bases lining up with TRBD2. The CDR3 sequence is 15 residues long. The V gene's germline CDR1 is MGHRA and CDR2 YSYEKL. After removal of 3 bases from V and 2 bases from J, the junction contained 5 bases not matched to a gene. The CDR3 sequence is CASSHGTTLTDTQYF. CDR3 nucleotide sequence: TGCGCCAGCAGCCATGGGACTACCCTCACAGATACGCAGTATTTT.

This clonotype appeared a few times. The J gene is TRBJ2-5, the V gene TRBV9; 14 bases match TRBD2. The trim removed 4 bases at V and 1 base at J, leaving 18 bases unmatched. CDR3 size: 21 residues. Germline loops: CDR1 SGDLS, CDR2 YYNGEE. The CDR3 loop reads CASSRTSGRFKARTAQETQYF. Written as DNA, the CDR3 is TGTGCCAGCAGCCGGACTAGCGGGAGGTTTAAAGCGAGGACAGCCCAAGAGACCCAGTACTTC.

This clonotype came up many times. The rearrangement links TRBV4-1 to TRBJ2-5; tentatively, D is TRBD1 or TRBD2 (5 bases each). The CDR3 is 19 amino acids. CDR1 MGHRA and CDR2 YSYEKL come from the germline V gene. V lost 0 bases to trimming and J lost 7 bases, with 27 bases between them. The DNA for the CDR3 is TGCGCCAGCAGCCAAGAGAGGGGATCGGGTAGTTCTTCGGAGAGGACCCAGTACTTC. This sequence encodes CASSQERGSGSSSERTQYF.

There are a few counts of this clonotype. The genes are TRBV28 and TRBJ1-5; weak D call: TRBD1 (6 bases). The CDR3 extends over 14 amino acids. V lost 5 bases and J lost 6, with 14 bases in between. Germline V gene data show CDR1 as MDHEN and CDR2 as SYDVKM. Here the CDR3 reads CASSPLLRGQPQHF. In DNA, the CDR3 is TGTGCCAGCAGTCCCCTCCTCAGGGGTCAGCCCCAGCATTTT. The entire variable domain, with the rest obtained from reference TRBV28 and TRBJ1-5, is as follows: DVKVTQSSRYLVKRTGEKVFLECVQDMDHENMFWYRQDPGLGLRLIYFSYDVKMKEKGDIPEGYSVSREKKERFSLILESASTNQTSMYLCASSPLLRGQPQHFGDGTRLSIL.